This T cell receptor beta chain stems from a study of blood T cell repertoires in COVID-19. The wider study: Italy, Spain and the United States were the sources of the convalescent and acute COVID-19 samples. From T cells, B-cell-depleted T cells, or PBMCs came the material, which was cDNA or gDNA.

Under the authors' procedure: Amplification of reference gene primers was used by the study to estimate nucleated cell counts. Measured with immunoSEQ multiplex PCR; TCRdb has only the in-frame clones, and not every one. V and J calls and clone size follow that table, whereas D and trimming were derived from the DNA. The profile shows 90,000 to 120,000 clones, approximately 70% of them singletons. Germline CDR1 and CDR2: SGHTA and FQGNSA. The trim removed 5 bases at V and 2 bases at J, leaving 11 bases unmatched. The CDR3 has 17 residues. The V gene is TRBV7-2, the J gene TRBJ2-4; 8 nucleotides agree with TRBD1. The receptor was derived from a woman aged 40 to 50 with acute or convalescent COVID-19. Sequencing used peripheral blood. The CDR3 here is CASSPVGQGETKNIQYF. As DNA, the CDR3 is TGTGCCAGCAGCCCAGTAGGACAGGGAGAGACCAAAAACATTCAGTACTTC.